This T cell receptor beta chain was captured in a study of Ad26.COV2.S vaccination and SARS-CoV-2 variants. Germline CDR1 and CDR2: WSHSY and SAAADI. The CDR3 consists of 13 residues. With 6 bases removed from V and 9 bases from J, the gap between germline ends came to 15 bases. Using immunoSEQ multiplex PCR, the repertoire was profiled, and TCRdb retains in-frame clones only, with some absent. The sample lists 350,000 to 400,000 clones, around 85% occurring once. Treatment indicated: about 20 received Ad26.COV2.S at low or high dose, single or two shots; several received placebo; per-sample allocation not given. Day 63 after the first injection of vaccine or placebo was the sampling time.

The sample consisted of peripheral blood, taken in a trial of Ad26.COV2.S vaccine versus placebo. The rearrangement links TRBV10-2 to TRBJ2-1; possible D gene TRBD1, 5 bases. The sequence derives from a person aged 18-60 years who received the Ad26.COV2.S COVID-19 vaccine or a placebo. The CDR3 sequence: CASRAFGAPEQFF. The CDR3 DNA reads TGCGCCAGCAGGGCCTTTGGGGCGCCTGAGCAGTTCTTC.